This T cell receptor (beta chain) was captured by sequencing in a study of vaccination effects on CD4 cells after COVID-19. Before sequencing, viral peptide pools were used by the ViraFEST assay to expand antigen-specific CD4+ T cells. Culture proceeded for more than nine days, and CD4+ T cells were then isolated. Sometime from March through December 2020, the person acquired a SARS-CoV-2 infection that PCR confirmed. Produced via immunoSEQ multiplex PCR; TCRdb's table is partial and in-frame only. Here the sample spans 70,000 or so clones, around 70% being singletons. Comments on this clone: Its antigen remains unidentified.

V shed 7 bases and J shed 1 base, with 14 bases lying between them. The CDR3 is 14 residues long. The germline V gene encodes CDR1 LNHDA and CDR2 SQIVND (reference sequence). The chain combines TRBV19 with TRBJ2-7; weak D call: TRBD1 (5 bases). Material: CD4+ T cells from PBMCs cultured with HIV peptides, obtained before COVID-19 vaccination. The subset was: HIV-1 Nef peptide pool negative control/reference culture. The TCR originated in a human donor who had a prior SARS-CoV-2 infection. This chain's CDR3 is CASKGPGNSYEQYF. In nucleotides, the CDR3 is TGTGCCAGTAAGGGGCCAGGGAATTCCTACGAGCAGTACTTC.